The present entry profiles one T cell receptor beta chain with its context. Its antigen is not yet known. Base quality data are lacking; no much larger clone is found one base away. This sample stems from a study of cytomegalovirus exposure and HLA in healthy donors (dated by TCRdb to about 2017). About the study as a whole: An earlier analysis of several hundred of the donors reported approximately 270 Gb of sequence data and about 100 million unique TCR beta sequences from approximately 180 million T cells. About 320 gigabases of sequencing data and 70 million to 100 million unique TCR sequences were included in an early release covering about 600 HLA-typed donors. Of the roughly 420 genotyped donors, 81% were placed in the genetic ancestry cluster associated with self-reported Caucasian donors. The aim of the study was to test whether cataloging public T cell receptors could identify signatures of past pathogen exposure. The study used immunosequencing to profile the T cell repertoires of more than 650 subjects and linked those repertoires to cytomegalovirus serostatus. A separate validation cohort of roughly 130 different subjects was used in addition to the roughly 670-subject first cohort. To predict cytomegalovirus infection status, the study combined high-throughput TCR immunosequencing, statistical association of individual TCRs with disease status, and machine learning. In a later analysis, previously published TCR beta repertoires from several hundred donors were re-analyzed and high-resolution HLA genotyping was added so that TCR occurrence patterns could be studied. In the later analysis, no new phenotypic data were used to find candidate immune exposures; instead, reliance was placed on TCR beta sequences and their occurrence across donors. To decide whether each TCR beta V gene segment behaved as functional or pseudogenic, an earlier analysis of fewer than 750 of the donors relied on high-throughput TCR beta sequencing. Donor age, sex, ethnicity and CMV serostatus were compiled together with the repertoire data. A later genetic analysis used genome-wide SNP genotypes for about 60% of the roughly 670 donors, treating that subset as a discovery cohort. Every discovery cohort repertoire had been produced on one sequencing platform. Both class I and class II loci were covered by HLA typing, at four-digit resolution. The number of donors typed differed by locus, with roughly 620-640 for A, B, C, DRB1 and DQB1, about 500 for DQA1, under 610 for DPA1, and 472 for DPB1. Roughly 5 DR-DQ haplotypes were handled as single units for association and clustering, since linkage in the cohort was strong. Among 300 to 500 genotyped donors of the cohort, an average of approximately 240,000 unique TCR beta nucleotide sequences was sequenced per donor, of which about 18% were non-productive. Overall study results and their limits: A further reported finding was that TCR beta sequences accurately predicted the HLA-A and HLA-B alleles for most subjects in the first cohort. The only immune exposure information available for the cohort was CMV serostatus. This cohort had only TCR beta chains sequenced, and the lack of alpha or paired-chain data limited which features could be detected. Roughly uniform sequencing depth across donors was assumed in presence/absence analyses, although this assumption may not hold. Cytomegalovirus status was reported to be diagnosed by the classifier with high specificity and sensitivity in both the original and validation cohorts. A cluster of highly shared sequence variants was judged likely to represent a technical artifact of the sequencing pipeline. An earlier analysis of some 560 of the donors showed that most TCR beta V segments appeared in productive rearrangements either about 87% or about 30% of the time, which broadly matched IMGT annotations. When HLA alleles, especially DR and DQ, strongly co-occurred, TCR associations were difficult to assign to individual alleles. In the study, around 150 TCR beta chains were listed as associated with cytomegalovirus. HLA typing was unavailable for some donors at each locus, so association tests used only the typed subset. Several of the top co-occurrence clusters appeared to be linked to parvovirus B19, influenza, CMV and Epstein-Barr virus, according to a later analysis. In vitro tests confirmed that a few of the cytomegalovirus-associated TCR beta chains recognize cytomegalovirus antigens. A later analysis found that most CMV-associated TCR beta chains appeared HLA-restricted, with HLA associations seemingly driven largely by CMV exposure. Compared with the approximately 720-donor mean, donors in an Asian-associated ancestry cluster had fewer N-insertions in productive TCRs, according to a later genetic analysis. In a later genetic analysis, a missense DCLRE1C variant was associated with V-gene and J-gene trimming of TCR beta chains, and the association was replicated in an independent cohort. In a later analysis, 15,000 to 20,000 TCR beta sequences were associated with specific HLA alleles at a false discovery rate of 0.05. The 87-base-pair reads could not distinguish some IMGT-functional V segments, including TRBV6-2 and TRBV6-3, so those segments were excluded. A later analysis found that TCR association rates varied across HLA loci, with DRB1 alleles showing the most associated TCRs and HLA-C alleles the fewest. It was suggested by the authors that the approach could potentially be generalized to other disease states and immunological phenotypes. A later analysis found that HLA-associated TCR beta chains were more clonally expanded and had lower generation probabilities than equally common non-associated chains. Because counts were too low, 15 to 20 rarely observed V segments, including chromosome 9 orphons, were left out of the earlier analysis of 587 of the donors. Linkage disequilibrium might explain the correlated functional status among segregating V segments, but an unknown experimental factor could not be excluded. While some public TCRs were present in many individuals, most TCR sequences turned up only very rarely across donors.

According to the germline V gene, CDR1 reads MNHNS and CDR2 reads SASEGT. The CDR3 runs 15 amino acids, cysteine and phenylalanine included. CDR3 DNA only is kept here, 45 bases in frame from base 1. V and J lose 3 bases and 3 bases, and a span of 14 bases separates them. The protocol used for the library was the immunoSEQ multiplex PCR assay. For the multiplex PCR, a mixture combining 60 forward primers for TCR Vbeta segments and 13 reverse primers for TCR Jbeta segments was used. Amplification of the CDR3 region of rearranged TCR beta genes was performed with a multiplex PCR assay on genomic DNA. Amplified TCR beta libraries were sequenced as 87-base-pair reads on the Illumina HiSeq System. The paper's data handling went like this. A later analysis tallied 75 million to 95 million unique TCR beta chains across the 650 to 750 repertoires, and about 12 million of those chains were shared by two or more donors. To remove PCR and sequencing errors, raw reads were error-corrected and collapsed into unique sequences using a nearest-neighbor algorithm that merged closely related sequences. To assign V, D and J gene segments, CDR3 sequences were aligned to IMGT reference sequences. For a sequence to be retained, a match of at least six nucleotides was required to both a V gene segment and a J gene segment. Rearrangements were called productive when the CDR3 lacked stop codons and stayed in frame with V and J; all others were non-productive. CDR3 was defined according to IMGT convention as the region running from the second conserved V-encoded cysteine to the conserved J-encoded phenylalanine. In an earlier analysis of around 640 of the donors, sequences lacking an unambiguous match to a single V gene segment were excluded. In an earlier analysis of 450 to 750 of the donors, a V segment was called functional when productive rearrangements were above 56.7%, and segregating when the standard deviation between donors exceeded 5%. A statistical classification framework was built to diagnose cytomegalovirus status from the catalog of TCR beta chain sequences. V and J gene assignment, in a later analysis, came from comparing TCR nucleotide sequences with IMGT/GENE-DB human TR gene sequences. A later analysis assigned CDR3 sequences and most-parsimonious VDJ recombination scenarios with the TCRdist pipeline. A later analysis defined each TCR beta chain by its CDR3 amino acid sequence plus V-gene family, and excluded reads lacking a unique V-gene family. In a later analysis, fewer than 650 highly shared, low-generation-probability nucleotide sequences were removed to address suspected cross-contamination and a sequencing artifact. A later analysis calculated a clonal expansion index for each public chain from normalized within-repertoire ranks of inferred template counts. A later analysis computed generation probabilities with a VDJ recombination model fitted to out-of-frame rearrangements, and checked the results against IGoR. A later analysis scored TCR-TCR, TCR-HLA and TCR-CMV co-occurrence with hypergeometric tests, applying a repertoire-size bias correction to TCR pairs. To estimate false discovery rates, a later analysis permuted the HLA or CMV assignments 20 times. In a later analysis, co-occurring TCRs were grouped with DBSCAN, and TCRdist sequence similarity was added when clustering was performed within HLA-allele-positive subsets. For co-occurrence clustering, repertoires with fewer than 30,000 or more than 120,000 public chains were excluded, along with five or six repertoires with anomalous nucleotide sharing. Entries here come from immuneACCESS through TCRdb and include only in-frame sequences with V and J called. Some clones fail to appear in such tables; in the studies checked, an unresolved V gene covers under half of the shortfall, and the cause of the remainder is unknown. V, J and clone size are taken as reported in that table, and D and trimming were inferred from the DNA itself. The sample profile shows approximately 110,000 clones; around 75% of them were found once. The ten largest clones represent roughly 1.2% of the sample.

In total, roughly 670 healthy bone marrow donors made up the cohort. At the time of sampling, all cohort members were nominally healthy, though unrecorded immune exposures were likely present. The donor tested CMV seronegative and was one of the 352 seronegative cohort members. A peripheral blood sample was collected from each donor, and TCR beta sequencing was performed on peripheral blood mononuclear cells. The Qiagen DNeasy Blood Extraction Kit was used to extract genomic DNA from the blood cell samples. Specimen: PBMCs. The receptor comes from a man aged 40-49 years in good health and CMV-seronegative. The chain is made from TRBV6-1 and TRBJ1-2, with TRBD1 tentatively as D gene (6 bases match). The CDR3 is CASSDGGSGDYGYTF. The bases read TGTGCCAGCAGTGATGGGGGATCAGGGGACTATGGCTACACCTTC.